The 10 T cell receptor beta chains in this list originate from one sample, sequenced in a study of blood T cell repertoires in COVID-19. Data came from immunoSEQ multiplex PCR; TCRdb stores just in-frame clones and leaves some out. The sample holds over 150,000 clones; roughly 88% are singletons and the top ten take less than 15%. Sequenced: peripheral blood. The source of these receptors is a human donor in a cohort sampled during active COVID-19.

The chain's CDR3 is CASSLAVTSGRGEQFF. The CDR3 DNA sequence: TGTGCCAGCAGCTTAGCGGTAACTAGCGGGAGGGGTGAGCAGTTCTTC. The V call is TRBV7-8, the J call TRBJ2-1; TRBD2 matches 13 bases. Germline loops: CDR1 SGHVS, CDR2 FQNEAQ. This CDR3 is 16 amino acids long. V was pared by 0 bases and J by 9 bases, with 5 bases of the junction left unmatched.

Turning to this clone: The junction does not match germline at one end; this may be a read error. The CDR3 spells CASSFDRDRNF. The CDR3 coding sequence is TGTGCCAGCAGTTTTGACCGGGATCGTAACTTC. This chain uses TRBV28 with TRBJ2-7, with D possibly being TRBD2 (5 bases). Looked up from germline, CDR1 is MDHEN and CDR2 is SYDVKM. The CDR3 is 11 residues long.

The rearrangement uses TRBV30 and TRBJ2-7, with unresolved D. The CDR3 is 11 residues long. Germline values: CDR1 GTSNPN, CDR2 SVGIG (reference sequence). V was clipped by 8 bases and J by 3 bases, with 11 bases between them. The DNA of the CDR3 is TGTGCCCACACTACGGACTACGAGCAGTACTTC. Protein product: CAHTTDYEQYF.

This clone occurred once. The chain joins TRBV30 to TRBJ2-7; D might be TRBD1 (6 bases). Germline CDR1 is GTSNPN and CDR2 is SVGIG (reference sequence). This CDR3 region has 12 residues. V was shortened by 4 bases and J by 3 bases, with 10 bases between the two germline ends. The CDR3 nucleotides read TGTGCCTGGAACCAGGGGAGCTACGAGCAGTACTTC. Translating gives CAWNQGSYEQYF.

V usage is TRBV19 and J usage is TRBJ1-2; 9 positions agree with TRBD1. Trimming at V came to 7 bases and at J to 5 bases, leaving 11 bases not matched to a gene. The germline gives CDR1 LNHDA, CDR2 SQIVND (reference sequence). This CDR3 comprises 15 residues. The CDR3 spells CASIGTGTGSYGYTF. The CDR3 DNA reads as TGTGCCAGTATTGGTACCGGGACAGGGTCGTATGGCTACACCTTC.

The chain employs TRBV18 and TRBJ2-7; tentative D call: TRBD1 (5 bases). Germline V CDR1 and CDR2: KGHSH, LQKENI. The CDR3 contains 13 residues. The ends were cut back, 2 bases at V and 4 bases at J, with 9 bases in the middle. The CDR3 DNA reads TGTGCCAGCTCACCAGTCAGACAGTACGAGCAGTACTTC. Its protein product is CASSPVRQYEQYF.

The V call is TRBV7-2, the J call TRBJ1-6, with TRBD1 as a possible D gene (6 bases). The CDR3 is made up of 16 amino acids. Germline V CDR1 and CDR2: SGHTA, FQGNSA. Trimming shortened V by 1 base and J by 3 bases, and 10 bases separated the two germline ends. As DNA, the CDR3 is TGTGCCAGCAGCTTAGTCGGACAGAGCTATAATTCACCCCTCCACTTT. Amino acid sequence: CASSLVGQSYNSPLHF.

About this clone itself: The missing conserved phenylalanine or tryptophan at the end of this CDR3 makes a read error likely. Because the CDR3's place on the DNA is in doubt, the DNA is left out and the CDR3 is given as listed by TCRdb. The rearrangement links TRBV27 to TRBJ2-3; whether TRBD2, the table's D call, matches the DNA was not checked. The germline CDR1 and CDR2 sequences are MNHEY and SMNVEV (reference sequence). Ends included, the CDR3 has 13 residues. CDR3 sequence: CASSFRGGGRLVC.

The gene calls are TRBV6-6 and TRBJ2-3; 7 bases fit TRBD2. Trimming took 0 bases from V and 3 from J; bases not matched to a gene: 3. The CDR3 contains 15 residues. Germline loops: CDR1 MNHNY, CDR2 SVGAGI (reference sequence). The CDR3: CASSYSAGVTDTQYF. The CDR3 coding sequence is TGTGCCAGCAGTTACTCGGCGGGAGTAACAGATACGCAGTATTTT.

This CDR3 is CASSIGGSQPQHF. CDR3 bases: TGTGCCAGTAGTATAGGAGGTTCTCAGCCCCAGCATTTT. The chain employs TRBV19 and TRBJ1-5; no definite D call. The V end lost 1 base, the J end lost 6 bases, and 7 bases lay between the germline ends. The germline gives CDR1 LNHDA, CDR2 SQIVND (reference sequence). The CDR3 runs to 13 residues.